The 8 T cell receptor beta chains in this list originate from one sample, sequenced in a study of technical replicates of blood from a few donors. Sequenced by immunoSEQ multiplex PCR; TCRdb stores in-frame clones only, minus some. The table has roughly 100,000 clones, about 95% seen once. Sequenced: T cells isolated from PBMCs. Receptor source: a human donor in good health.

The CDR3 protein is CASSLLERRATEQYF. DNA of the CDR3: TGTGCCAGCAGTTTACTCGAGCGGCGGGCTACTGAGCAGTACTTC. The V and J genes are TRBV27 and TRBJ2-7; perhaps TRBD2 as D (5 bases). Germline V gene data show CDR1 as MNHEY and CDR2 as SMNVEV (reference sequence). Trimming stripped 2 bases from V and 7 bases from J, with 18 bases between. The CDR3 extends over 15 amino acids.

This rearrangement joins TRBV9 to TRBJ1-1, with D possibly matching TRBD1 (6 bases). V was clipped by 3 bases and J by 5 bases, with 23 bases between them. Germline values: CDR1 SGDLS, CDR2 YYNGEE. The CDR3 has 17 amino acids. The CDR3 protein is CASSDRDIDYRGTEAFF. CDR3 bases: TGTGCCAGCAGCGACCGGGACATCGACTACCGGGGAACTGAAGCTTTCTTT. Variable domain in full (rest from reference TRBV9 and TRBJ1-1): DSGVTQTPKHLITATGQRVTLRCSPRSGDLSVYWYQQSLDQGLQFLIQYYNGEERAKGNILERFSAQQFPDLHSELNLSSLELGDSALYFCASSDRDIDYRGTEAFFGQGTRLTVV.

The V call is TRBV5-6, the J call TRBJ1-1, with a tentative D call TRBD1 (5 bases). The ends were cut back, 2 bases at V and 4 bases at J, with 9 bases in the middle. Germline V gene sequence: CDR1 SGHDT, CDR2 YYEEEE. CDR3 length: 13 residues. As DNA, the CDR3 is TGTGCCAGCAGCTTTCCCAGGGTCACTGAAGCTTTCTTT. Its translation is CASSFPRVTEAFF.

This chain joins TRBV29-1 and TRBJ2-7, with 8 bases lining up with TRBD1. CDR3 length equals 14 residues. Germline V lookup: CDR1 SQVTM, CDR2 ANQGSEA. The trim removed 7 bases at V and 4 bases at J, leaving 12 bases unmatched. The DNA of the CDR3 is TGCAGCGCTACCGGACAGGGTATGGGGTACGAGCAGTACTTC. Translated: CSATGQGMGYEQYF.

This clone came up once. The chain joins TRBV4-2 to TRBJ2-7; the D gene is possibly TRBD1 (6 bases). Trimming shortened V by 4 bases and J by 1 base, and 11 bases separated the two germline ends. This CDR3 comprises 14 residues. Germline V lookup: CDR1 LGHNA, CDR2 YNFKEQ. The CDR3 loop reads CASSPRDTSYEQYF. The CDR3 region has the DNA TGTGCCAGCAGCCCCCGGGACACGTCCTACGAGCAGTACTTC.

V and J are TRBV7-9 and TRBJ2-4; D unclear. This CDR3 region has 16 residues. V was shortened by 5 bases and J by 0 bases, with 14 bases between the two germline ends. The germline gives CDR1 SEHNR, CDR2 FQNEAQ (reference sequence). CDR3 bases: TGTGCCAGCAGCCCGGATCGAGGCGTAGCCAAAAACATTCAGTACTTC. Its translation: CASSPDRGVAKNIQYF.

The J gene is TRBJ2-1, the V gene TRBV9, with 7 bases that match TRBD2. Looked up from germline, CDR1 is SGDLS and CDR2 is YYNGEE. CDR3 length equals 15 residues. The V and J ends lost 1 base and 7 bases, in that order; junction bases with no gene match: 8. CDR3 coding DNA: TGTGCCAGCAGCGTATATGGACTAGTGTTAAATGAGCAGTTCTTC. It is translated as CASSVYGLVLNEQFF. Full variable domain (outside the CDR3, taken from reference TRBV9 and TRBJ2-1): DSGVTQTPKHLITATGQRVTLRCSPRSGDLSVYWYQQSLDQGLQFLIQYYNGEERAKGNILERFSAQQFPDLHSELNLSSLELGDSALYFCASSVYGLVLNEQFFGPGTRLTVL.

The V gene is TRBV6-5, the J gene TRBJ1-1; 8 bases agree with TRBD1. In germline, CDR1 is MNHEY, CDR2 SVGAGI. The junction had 8 bases not matched to a gene; V was cut back by 6 bases and J by 2 bases. The CDR3 totals 15 residues. The CDR3 sequence is CASSRSGTGNTEAFF. The CDR3 DNA reads TGTGCCAGCAGCCGATCCGGGACAGGTAACACTGAAGCTTTCTTT.